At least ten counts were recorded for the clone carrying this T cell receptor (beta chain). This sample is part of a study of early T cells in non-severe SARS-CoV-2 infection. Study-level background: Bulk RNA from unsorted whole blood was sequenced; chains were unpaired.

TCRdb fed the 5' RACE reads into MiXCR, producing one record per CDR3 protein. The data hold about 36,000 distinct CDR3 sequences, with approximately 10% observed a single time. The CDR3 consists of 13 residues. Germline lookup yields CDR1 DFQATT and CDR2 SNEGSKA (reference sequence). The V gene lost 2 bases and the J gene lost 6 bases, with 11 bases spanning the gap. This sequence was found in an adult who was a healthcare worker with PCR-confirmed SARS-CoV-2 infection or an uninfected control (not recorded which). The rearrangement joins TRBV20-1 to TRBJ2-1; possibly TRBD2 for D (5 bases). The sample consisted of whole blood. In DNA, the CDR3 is TGCAGTGCTAGACTAGCCGTCCCCAATGAGCAGTTCTTC. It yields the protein CSARLAVPNEQFF.